The 30 T cell receptor beta chains below were found in one sample sequenced in a study of T cell clones after liver transplantation. Here immunoSEQ multiplex PCR was the method, and the copy in TCRdb shows in-frame clones only, minus some. Among tens of thousands of clones, roughly nine tenths were seen once, and the ten largest hold 2.7%. The sample consisted of CD4+ T cells from blood, taken before liver transplant. The receptors were gathered from a human donor who received a liver transplant.

The chain joins TRBV19 to TRBJ2-1; D is perhaps TRBD1 (6 bases). The CDR3 covers 12 residues. Germline CDR1 LNHDA, CDR2 SQIVND (reference sequence). Trimming removed 9 bases from V and 2 bases from J, with 8 bases in between. This chain's CDR3 is CASRDTYNEQFF. CDR3 in DNA: TGTGCCAGCCGGGACACCTACAATGAGCAGTTCTTC.

The CDR3 sequence: CASSKVLAGAQPYEQYF. The CDR3 nucleotides read TGTGCCAGCAGCAAAGTACTAGCGGGAGCACAACCCTACGAGCAGTACTTC. This sequence joins TRBV21-1 and TRBJ2-7; the D call TRBD2 from the table was never checked on the DNA. TRBV21-1 is marked as a pseudogene. The CDR3 runs to 17 residues.

V usage is TRBV19 and J usage is TRBJ2-7, with 7 nucleotides matching TRBD1. CDR3 length: 14 amino acids. Unmatched junction bases numbered 11, after V lost 6 bases and J lost 6 bases. Germline V gene lookup returns CDR1 LNHDA and CDR2 SQIVND (reference sequence). The CDR3 DNA sequence: TGTGCCAGTAGAAGACAGGGTCTTGCTTCCGAGCAGTACTTC. Its translation is CASRRQGLASEQYF.

This sequence joins TRBV29-1 and TRBJ2-5, with 12 nucleotides matching TRBD2. The germline V gene has CDR1 SQVTM and CDR2 ANQGSEA. J was trimmed by 5 bases and V by 4 bases; bases with no gene match: 8. This CDR3 region has 15 residues. The CDR3 reads CSVASLAGGRETQYF. The DNA of the CDR3 is TGCAGCGTTGCGTCTCTAGCGGGAGGGAGGGAGACCCAGTACTTC.

This chain uses TRBV27 with TRBJ2-7, with D perhaps assigned TRBD1 or TRBD2 (5 bases each). Germline V gene data show CDR1 as MNHEY and CDR2 as SMNVEV (reference sequence). The CDR3 has 11 amino acids. This CDR3 reads CEEDISYEQYF. Here the CDR3 DNA reads TGTGAGGAGGACATCTCCTACGAGCAGTACTTC.

This sequence joins TRBV7-9 and TRBJ2-5; D may be TRBD1 (6 bases). The CDR3 totals 13 residues. Deletions cut 3 bases from V and 5 bases from J, with 10 bases between. Germline V lookup: CDR1 SEHNR, CDR2 FQNEAQ (reference sequence). The CDR3 coding sequence is TGTGCCAGCAGCTTTACACAGGGTGAGACCCAGTACTTC. Amino acids: CASSFTQGETQYF.

The V call is TRBV27, the J call TRBJ1-1; perhaps TRBD1 as D (6 bases). Germline loops: CDR1 MNHEY, CDR2 SMNVEV (reference sequence). The V end lost 2 bases, the J end lost 6 bases, and 16 bases lay between the germline ends. There are 15 residues in the CDR3. CDR3: CASSLGVGGRSEAFF. In DNA, the CDR3 is TGTGCCAGCAGTTTAGGGGTAGGGGGTCGGTCTGAAGCTTTCTTT.

The chain carries TRBV9 and TRBJ2-1; 14 nucleotides agree with TRBD2. The CDR3 is made up of 16 amino acids. Germline loops: CDR1 SGDLS, CDR2 YYNGEE. Trimming removed 2 bases from V and 8 bases from J; junction bases left unmatched: 6. CDR3 sequence: CASSVGTSGGWDEQFF. The CDR3 bases are TGTGCCAGCAGCGTCGGGACTAGCGGGGGTTGGGATGAGCAGTTCTTC.

The chain carries TRBV19 and TRBJ2-5; 10 nucleotides agree with TRBD2. The CDR3 is made up of 19 amino acids. Germline loops: CDR1 LNHDA, CDR2 SQIVND (reference sequence). V trimming: 4 bases; J trimming: 5 bases; junction bases outside the gene matches: 19. The CDR3 nucleotides are TGTGCCAGTAGTAACGCGTTGAAGGGAGCGGGAGGGCCTTTTGAGACCCAGTACTTC. Translated, it gives CASSNALKGAGGPFETQYF.

The V call is TRBV5-1, the J call TRBJ2-5, with 11 bases lining up with TRBD2. The length of the CDR3 is 16 residues. The V segment lost 3 bases and the J segment 5 bases; nucleotides outside the gene matches: 9. The germline gives CDR1 SGHRS, CDR2 YFSETQ. CDR3 nucleotide sequence: TGCGCCAGCAGCTCCTACCCGGGACTAGCGGAGGAGACCCAGTACTTC. Translating gives CASSSYPGLAEETQYF.

This rearrangement joins TRBV29-1 to TRBJ2-1; 7 bases line up with TRBD1. Losses at the gene ends were 7 bases for V and 3 bases for J; bases not matched to a gene: 0. The germline gives CDR1 SQVTM, CDR2 ANQGSEA. This CDR3 is 11 amino acids long. The CDR3 here is CSGDSYNEQFF. As DNA, the CDR3 is TGCAGCGGGGACAGCTACAATGAGCAGTTCTTC.

V gene TRBV5-1 combines with J gene TRBJ1-5; D not certain. The germline V and J ends were trimmed by 0 bases and 4 bases, with 8 bases remaining between them. The CDR3 covers 14 residues. The germline CDR1 and CDR2 sequences are SGHRS and YFSETQ. CDR3: CASSLDGLNQPQHF. CDR3 in DNA: TGCGCCAGCAGCTTGGACGGTTTAAATCAGCCCCAGCATTTT.

The V gene is TRBV7-3, the J gene TRBJ2-7, with 7 bases identical to TRBD1. J gave up 3 bases and V 5 bases, and 10 bases lay outside the gene matches. CDR3 length: 15 residues. The V gene's germline CDR1 is SGHTA and CDR2 FQGTGA. The CDR3 DNA follows: TGTGCCAGCAGCCCCTCCGGGACAGTGTTCTACGAGCAGTACTTC. Its translation: CASSPSGTVFYEQYF.

The chain links TRBV29-1 to TRBJ1-1; unclear D gene. The CDR3 loop spans 13 amino acids. V was trimmed by 4 bases and J by 0 bases, leaving 9 bases between them. The germline V gene has CDR1 SQVTM and CDR2 ANQGSEA. CDR3 loop: CSVALGMNTEAFF. Here the CDR3 DNA reads TGCAGCGTTGCTCTAGGGATGAACACTGAAGCTTTCTTT. Filled out from reference TRBV29-1 and TRBJ1-1, the complete variable domain reads SAVISQKPSRDICQRGTSLTIQCQVDSQVTMMFWYRQQPGQSLTLIATANQGSEATYESGFVIDKFPISRPNLTFSTLTVSNMSPEDSSIYLCSVALGMNTEAFFGQGTRLTVV.

The chain is built from TRBV7-9 and TRBJ2-7; 7 bases are shared with TRBD1. Germline CDR1 SEHNR, CDR2 FQNEAQ (reference sequence). The V gene end was trimmed by 5 bases and the J gene end by 2 bases; junction bases not matched to a gene: 9. This CDR3 region has 15 residues. CDR3 region: CASSNTGTATYEQYF. The CDR3 DNA sequence: TGTGCCAGCAGCAACACCGGGACAGCGACCTACGAGCAGTACTTC. Complete variable domain (other parts from reference TRBV7-9 and TRBJ2-7): DTGVSQNPRHKITKRGQNVTFRCDPISEHNRLYWYRQTLGQGPEFLTYFQNEAQLEKSRLLSDRFSAERPKGSFSTLEIQRTEQGDSAMYLCASSNTGTATYEQYFGPGTRLTVT.

The chain carries TRBV18 and TRBJ1-2, with a weak D call TRBD1 (6 bases). Trimming left V 0 bases short and J 2 bases short, with 10 bases between. The CDR3 is made up of 15 amino acids. The V gene's germline CDR1 is KGHSH and CDR2 LQKENI. The CDR3 nucleotides read TGTGCCAGCTCACCACCGGGACAAAGGAACTATGGCTACACCTTC. This translates into CASSPPGQRNYGYTF. The entire variable domain, with the rest obtained from reference TRBV18 and TRBJ1-2, is as follows: NAGVMQNPRHLVRRRGQEARLRCSPMKGHSHVYWYRQLPEEGLKFMVYLQKENIIDESGMPKERFSAEFPKEGPSILRIQQVVRGDSAAYFCASSPPGQRNYGYTFGSGTRLTVV.

This chain uses TRBV4-2 with TRBJ2-7, with 8 bases lining up with TRBD1. The CDR3 is 18 residues long. J was trimmed by 0 bases and V by 1 base; bases with no gene match: 11. From germline, CDR1 is LGHNA and CDR2 YNFKEQ. The CDR3 bases are TGTGCCAGCAGCCAAGTACGGCAATCTGGACAGGGCTCCTACGAGCAGTACTTC. The encoded protein is CASSQVRQSGQGSYEQYF.

The chain uses TRBV4-1 and TRBJ1-2, with D perhaps matching TRBD1 (6 bases). Germline V CDR1 and CDR2: MGHRA, YSYEKL. This CDR3 spans 16 amino acids. The V end lost 2 bases, the J end lost 1 base, and 14 bases lay between the germline ends. CDR3 protein: CASSQREGRGNYGYTF. CDR3 DNA: TGCGCCAGCAGCCAACGAGAGGGCAGGGGTAACTATGGCTACACCTTC.

The sample holds one count of this clone. This rearrangement joins TRBV11-2 to TRBJ2-7; 10 positions agree with TRBD1. CDR1 SGHAT and CDR2 FQNNGV come from the germline V gene. V lost 4 bases, J lost 2 bases, and 5 bases stayed unmatched. This CDR3 has 15 amino acids. CDR3 sequence reads: CASSSRGTGAYEQYF. CDR3 in DNA: TGTGCCAGCAGCTCCCGTGGGACAGGGGCCTACGAGCAGTACTTC.

The chain links TRBV15 to TRBJ2-2; possibly TRBD1 for D (6 bases). V shed 8 bases and J shed 4 bases, with 14 bases lying between them. The CDR3 is 14 amino acids. The germline V gene has CDR1 LNHNV and CDR2 YYDKDF (reference sequence). The CDR3 here is CATSGRGVTGELFF. CDR3 DNA sequence: TGTGCCACCTCAGGCAGGGGCGTCACCGGGGAGCTGTTTTTT.

This clone was picked up a small number of times. The sample has other DNA sequences that encode this CDR3 too. The V call is TRBV7-2, the J call TRBJ2-5; no definite D call. With 2 bases removed from V and 4 bases from J, the gap between germline ends came to 8 bases. The V gene's germline CDR1 is SGHTA and CDR2 FQGNSA. This CDR3 comprises 13 residues. The CDR3 DNA sequence: TGTGCCAGCAGCTTATCACTGGGAGAGACCCAGTACTTC. Residues: CASSLSLGETQYF.

The rearrangement uses TRBV5-1 and TRBJ2-6, with a weak D call TRBD1 (5 bases). Germline CDR1 is SGHRS and CDR2 is YFSETQ. V lost 0 bases to trimming and J lost 0 bases, with 10 bases between them. The CDR3 covers 17 residues. The DNA of the CDR3 is TGCGCCAGCAGCTTGGACAGGCGGAGCTCTGGGGCCAACGTCCTGACTTTC. As protein: CASSLDRRSSGANVLTF.

This clone was seen only once. The rearrangement joins TRBV5-1 to TRBJ2-3; no reliable D call. Germline lookup yields CDR1 SGHRS and CDR2 YFSETQ. The CDR3 has 13 amino acids. Trimming cost V 6 bases and J 1 base, with 9 bases left between them. The CDR3 loop reads CASTLTGTDTQYF. In DNA, the CDR3 is TGCGCCAGCACCCTGACTGGCACAGATACGCAGTATTTT. The full variable domain, in which reference TRBV5-1 and TRBJ2-3 provide the parts outside the CDR3, is KAGVTQTPRYLIKTRGQQVTLSCSPISGHRSVSWYQQTPGQGLQFLFEYFSETQRNKGNFPGRFSGRQFSNSRSEMNVSTLELGDSALYLCASTLTGTDTQYFGPGTRLTVL.

The J gene is TRBJ2-7, the V gene TRBV7-2; 11 bases are shared with TRBD2. The CDR3 is 15 residues long. Losses at the gene ends were 5 bases for V and 2 bases for J; bases not matched to a gene: 5. From germline, CDR1 is SGHTA and CDR2 FQGNSA. The CDR3 spells CASSRTSGSPYEQYF. In nucleotides, the CDR3 is TGTGCCAGCAGCCGAACTAGCGGGAGTCCCTACGAGCAGTACTTC.

The rearrangement links TRBV4-2 to TRBJ2-3; 7 nucleotides match TRBD2. Germline CDR1 reads LGHNA; CDR2 reads YNFKEQ. The CDR3 runs 14 residues. Trimming took 1 base from V and 8 from J; bases not matched to a gene: 6. CDR3 amino acids: CASSQVGEGVTQYF. DNA of the CDR3: TGTGCCAGCAGCCAAGTGGGGGAGGGCGTTACGCAGTATTTT.

The genes are TRBV19 and TRBJ1-2; D may be TRBD1 (6 bases). The CDR3 runs 17 residues. V lost 5 bases and J lost 2, with 21 bases in between. Germline-derived CDR1 and CDR2 are LNHDA and SQIVND (reference sequence). CDR3 bases: TGTGCCAGTAGTTCCAGACCGGGGGGGCGCTGGAACTATGGCTACACCTTC. Translated: CASSSRPGGRWNYGYTF.

The chain uses TRBV4-3 and TRBJ2-7; tentatively, D is TRBD2 (6 bases). The CDR3 is made up of 15 amino acids. V lost 0 bases and J 3 bases, leaving 12 bases between the germline ends. Germline CDR1 is LGHNA and CDR2 is YSLEER. The CDR3 DNA reads as TGCGCCAGCAGCCAAGACTGGGGGGAGAACTACGAGCAGTACTTC. It is translated as CASSQDWGENYEQYF.

The chain recombines TRBV7-6 with TRBJ1-4, with D tentatively TRBD1 (6 bases). This CDR3 has 16 amino acids. Trimming removed 5 bases from V and 8 bases from J, with 21 bases in between. Germline V gene sequence: CDR1 SGHVS, CDR2 FNYEAQ. CDR3 in amino acids: CASSLPPNGGGEKLFF. DNA for the CDR3: TGTGCCAGCAGCCTACCGCCGAACGGGGGCGGAGAAAAACTGTTTTTT.

The gene calls are TRBV2 and TRBJ2-7; tentatively, D is TRBD1 (6 bases). V lost 10 bases and J lost 4, with 17 bases in between. The CDR3 loop spans 13 amino acids. From germline, CDR1 is SNHLY and CDR2 FYNNEI. DNA for the CDR3: TGTGCCAACGACCGGGACACCCTTTACGAGCAGTACTTC. Protein: CANDRDTLYEQYF.

CDR3 nucleotides: TGCGCCAGCAGCTTGAACTACGGCGAGCAGTACTTC. Translation gives CASSLNYGEQYF. This sequence joins TRBV5-1 and TRBJ2-7; D ambiguous. This CDR3 region has 12 residues. Trimming removed 1 base from V and 6 bases from J, with 8 bases in between. CDR1 and CDR2 (germline): SGHRS, YFSETQ.